This paragraph covers one T cell receptor beta chain sequence. V was clipped by 0 bases and J by 0 bases, with 16 bases between them. CDR1 is SGHTA, CDR2 FQGTGA, per germline. The CDR3 covers 18 residues. These data belong to a study of blood T cell repertoires in COVID-19. Under the authors' procedure: Reference gene primer amplification gave estimated nucleated cell counts. The repertoire was sequenced with immunoSEQ multiplex PCR; TCRdb's copy has only in-frame clones and lacks some. The V and J calls and the clone size are those of that table, but D and trimming were determined from the DNA. The repertoire holds about 260,000 clones, with about nine tenths as singletons.

The source of this sequence is a woman in her forties with acute COVID-19. The chain joins TRBV7-3 to TRBJ2-3; D perhaps matches TRBD1 (6 bases). The sequenced material came from PBMCs or T cells enriched from blood (not recorded which). The CDR3 loop reads CASSLTVQGRPSTDTQYF. CDR3 DNA: TGTGCCAGCAGCTTAACGGTACAGGGCCGCCCTAGCACAGATACGCAGTATTTT.